This passage covers 31 T cell receptor beta chains from one sample sequenced in a study of blood T cell repertoires in COVID-19. Produced via immunoSEQ multiplex PCR; TCRdb's table is partial and in-frame only. The table includes about 200,000 clones, around 89% detected once. The material sequenced was PBMCs or T cells enriched from blood (not recorded which). All receptors come from a man younger than 45 who had recovered from COVID-19.

The chain is built from TRBV7-2 and TRBJ1-2, with D perhaps matching TRBD1 (6 bases). This CDR3 is 17 amino acids long. Trimming took off 0 bases at V and 0 bases at J, with 14 bases between the two ends. The germline gives CDR1 SGHTA, CDR2 FQGNSA. This CDR3 reads CASSLAYGRGANYGYTF. The CDR3 coding sequence is TGTGCCAGCAGCTTAGCGTATGGCAGGGGCGCTAACTATGGCTACACCTTC.

This rearrangement joins TRBV7-6 to TRBJ1-6, with D possibly matching TRBD1 (6 bases). CDR3 length: 15 amino acids. Germline CDR1 SGHVS, CDR2 FNYEAQ. Trimming took off 3 bases at V and 10 bases at J, with 16 bases between the two ends. The CDR3 coding sequence is TGTGCCAGCAGCTTGATACAGGGACCCCTCTCACCCCTCCACTTT. Residues: CASSLIQGPLSPLHF.

J is TRBJ2-2 and V is TRBV24-1; TRBD1 matches 7 bases. There are 15 residues in the CDR3. J lost 6 bases, V lost 5 bases, and 8 bases had no gene match. Germline CDR1 KGHDR, CDR2 SFDVKD. The CDR3 sequence is CATSADVDRSGELFF. Here the CDR3 DNA reads TGTGCCACCAGTGCCGACGTGGACAGGTCCGGGGAGCTGTTTTTT.

The CDR3 protein is CASRHYSGRENYEQYF. The CDR3 nucleotides read TGTGCCAGCAGACATTATAGCGGGAGGGAAAACTACGAGCAGTACTTC. V and J are TRBV11-2 and TRBJ2-7, with 11 bases fitting TRBD2. The germline V gene has CDR1 SGHAT and CDR2 FQNNGV. This CDR3 has 16 residues. The ends lost 6 bases at V and 3 bases at J; junction bases unmatched: 10.

This chain connects TRBV2 to TRBJ1-5; 9 bases map to TRBD1. Unmatched junction bases numbered 8, after V lost 6 bases and J lost 5 bases. CDR3 size: 15 residues. CDR1 and CDR2 (germline): SNHLY, FYNNEI. CDR3 residues: CASSRDRDSDQPQHF. CDR3 in DNA: TGTGCCAGCAGCCGGGACAGGGACTCCGATCAGCCCCAGCATTTT.

V is TRBV6-1 and J is TRBJ2-5, with 11 bases that match TRBD2. Trimming took 2 bases from V and 0 from J; bases not matched to a gene: 5. The CDR3 sequence is 17 residues long. Germline V lookup: CDR1 MNHNS, CDR2 SASEGT. CDR3 loop: CASSEIAGGRDQETQYF. CDR3 DNA sequence: TGTGCCAGCAGTGAAATAGCGGGAGGGCGAGACCAAGAGACCCAGTACTTC.

The chain is built from TRBV6-1 and TRBJ1-1; D is perhaps TRBD1 (5 bases). CDR1 and CDR2 from the germline V gene are MNHNS and SASEGT. The germline V and J ends were trimmed by 3 bases and 4 bases, with 9 bases remaining between them. CDR3 size: 13 residues. The CDR3 region is CASSDAGITEAFF. CDR3 sequence (DNA): TGTGCCAGCAGTGACGCAGGGATCACTGAAGCTTTCTTT.

In its sample, this clone was seen once. V is TRBV4-2 and J is TRBJ2-5, with TRBD2 matching over 7 bases. This CDR3 is 13 amino acids long. Germline loops: CDR1 LGHNA, CDR2 YNFKEQ. V trimming: 4 bases; J trimming: 13 bases; junction bases outside the gene matches: 12. DNA for the CDR3: TGTGCCAGCAGCCGCCCGCCGGAGGGGACTATGTACTTC. This translates into CASSRPPEGTMYF.

The V and J genes are TRBV24-1 and TRBJ2-3, with 12 nucleotides matching TRBD2. V shed 3 bases and J 1 base; nucleotides not matched to a gene: 10. The CDR3 has 19 amino acids. In germline, CDR1 is KGHDR, CDR2 SFDVKD. The CDR3 coding sequence is TGTGCCACCAGTGATCCACGGACTAGCGGGATGTTCGGCACAGATACGCAGTATTTT. It is translated as CATSDPRTSGMFGTDTQYF.

V usage is TRBV2 and J usage is TRBJ2-2, with 8 bases that match TRBD2. The V segment lost 8 bases and the J segment 1 base; nucleotides outside the gene matches: 6. Germline CDR1 is SNHLY and CDR2 is FYNNEI. The CDR3 length is 15 residues. The CDR3 reads CASHRTSGNTGELFF. DNA for the CDR3: TGTGCCAGCCATCGAACTAGCGGGAACACCGGGGAGCTGTTTTTT.

This chain joins TRBV5-4 and TRBJ2-7; TRBD2 agrees at 7 bases. V lost 0 bases and J lost 0; bases outside the gene matches: 12. Germline V gene data show CDR1 as SGHNT and CDR2 as YYREEE (reference sequence). This CDR3 spans 18 amino acids. CDR3 nucleotides: TGTGCCAGCAGCTTGGGGACCGTGGTCGGGAGGAGCTCCTACGAGCAGTACTTC. The encoded protein is CASSLGTVVGRSSYEQYF.

The rearrangement links TRBV5-6 to TRBJ1-5; D might be TRBD1 (5 bases). The CDR3 covers 16 residues. Germline assignment: CDR1 SGHDT and CDR2 YYEEEE. V gave up 0 bases and J gave up 5 bases, with 15 bases separating them. The CDR3 is CASSLAHRTPHQPQHF. In DNA, the CDR3 is TGTGCCAGCAGCTTGGCCCACAGGACCCCTCATCAGCCCCAGCATTTT.

This clone was counted a single time. This chain uses TRBV11-2 with TRBJ2-5, with D maybe TRBD2 (5 bases). Looked up from germline, CDR1 is SGHAT and CDR2 is FQNNGV. V lost 1 base to trimming and J lost 0 bases, with 9 bases between them. CDR3 length equals 15 residues. The CDR3 DNA is TGTGCCAGCAGCTTAGCCGGCGGGTACCAAGAGACCCAGTACTTC. It is translated as CASSLAGGYQETQYF.

This clone showed up just a few times. The chain links TRBV28 to TRBJ2-1, with 10 positions matching TRBD2. The CDR3 runs to 13 residues. The V segment lost 10 bases and the J segment 4 bases; nucleotides outside the gene matches: 4. Germline V CDR1 and CDR2: MDHEN, SYDVKM. CDR3 coding DNA: TGTGCCACCGGACTAGCGGATTACAATGAGCAGTTCTTC. As protein: CATGLADYNEQFF. Variable domain in full (rest from reference TRBV28 and TRBJ2-1): DVKVTQSSRYLVKRTGEKVFLECVQDMDHENMFWYRQDPGLGLRLIYFSYDVKMKEKGDIPEGYSVSREKKERFSLILESASTNQTSMYLCATGLADYNEQFFGPGTRLTVL.

The J gene is TRBJ2-3, the V gene TRBV13; 9 bases are a match to TRBD1. The CDR3 is made up of 17 amino acids. The V gene's germline CDR1 is PRHDT and CDR2 FYEKMQ (reference sequence). Germline trimming cut 5 bases from V and 0 bases from J; bases unmatched to any gene: 9. CDR3 region: CASSLNRQGGSTDTQYF. The CDR3 DNA is TGTGCCAGCAGCCTAAATCGACAGGGGGGTAGCACAGATACGCAGTATTTT.

This sequence joins TRBV20-1 and TRBJ2-7, with 8 bases lining up with TRBD2. CDR3 length: 14 residues. The germline V gene has CDR1 DFQATT and CDR2 SNEGSKA (reference sequence). V dropped 3 bases and J dropped 3; count of bases not matched to a gene: 7. The CDR3 loop is CSASLAGKYYEQYF. The CDR3 bases are TGCAGTGCTAGTTTAGCGGGGAAGTACTACGAGCAGTACTTC.

CDR3 protein: CASSLASRDYGYTF. The CDR3 coding sequence is TGTGCCAGCAGCTTAGCGTCGCGGGACTATGGCTACACCTTC. The chain uses TRBV7-2 and TRBJ1-2; D is undetermined. The CDR3 contains 14 residues. V gave up 0 bases and J gave up 3 bases, with 8 bases separating them. Germline CDR1 SGHTA, CDR2 FQGNSA. Drawing the rest from reference TRBV7-2 and TRBJ1-2, the complete variable domain is GAGVSQSPSNKVTEKGKDVELRCDPISGHTALYWYRQSLGQGLEFLIYFQGNSAPDKSGLPSDRFSAERTGGSVSTLTIQRTQQEDSAVYLCASSLASRDYGYTFGSGTRLTVV.

J is TRBJ1-2 and V is TRBV10-3; a possible D gene is TRBD1 (6 bases). Germline CDR1 is ENHRY and CDR2 is SYGVKD. The V end lost 9 bases, the J end lost 8 bases, and 13 bases lay between the germline ends. The CDR3 is 11 amino acids. CDR3 DNA sequence: TGTGCCATTAAAAGGACAGAAGGCTACACCTTC. Its translation is CAIKRTEGYTF.

This rearrangement joins TRBV10-3 to TRBJ1-1; the D gene is possibly TRBD1 (5 bases). The germline V gene has CDR1 ENHRY and CDR2 SYGVKD. The CDR3 is made up of 18 amino acids. V lost 0 bases to trimming and J lost 1 base, with 18 bases between them. This CDR3 is CAISESSYRLFGNTEAFF. The CDR3 DNA follows: TGTGCCATCAGTGAGTCGAGTTACAGGTTATTTGGGAACACTGAAGCTTTCTTT.

CDR3 amino acids: CASSQLTSGRYETDEQFF. The CDR3 region has the DNA TGTGCCAGCAGCCAACTCACTAGCGGGAGGTATGAAACTGATGAGCAGTTCTTC. The V gene is TRBV4-2, the J gene TRBJ2-1; 12 bases are shared with TRBD2. V lost 2 bases and J lost 8; bases outside the gene matches: 13. Germline CDR1 and CDR2: LGHNA and YNFKEQ. The CDR3 length is 18 residues.

The gene calls are TRBV30 and TRBJ1-1, with 12 bases fitting TRBD1. This CDR3 spans 16 amino acids. Germline V gives CDR1 GTSNPN, CDR2 SVGIG (reference sequence). V trimming: 6 bases; J trimming: 3 bases; junction bases outside the gene matches: 11. CDR3 coding DNA: TGTGCCTGTAGGACTGGGACAGGGGGCGCGTACACTGAAGCTTTCTTT. Amino acid sequence: CACRTGTGGAYTEAFF.

The chain recombines TRBV14 with TRBJ1-1; 10 positions agree with TRBD1. V gave up 4 bases and J gave up 4 bases; unmatched junction bases: 0. Per germline, CDR1 SGHDN and CDR2 FVKESK. This CDR3 is built from 13 residues. Here the CDR3 DNA reads TGTGCCAGCAGCCGACAGGGGGCCACTGAAGCTTTCTTT. This codes for CASSRQGATEAFF. Supplemented by reference TRBV14 and TRBJ1-1, the full variable domain reads EAGVTQFPSHSVIEKGQTVTLRCDPISGHDNLYWYRRVMGKEIKFLLHFVKESKQDESGMPNNRFLAERTGGTYSTLKVQPAELEDSGVYFCASSRQGATEAFFGQGTRLTVV.

The chain uses TRBV19 and TRBJ2-2, with TRBD1 matching over 10 bases. The germline V gene has CDR1 LNHDA and CDR2 SQIVND (reference sequence). The CDR3 consists of 16 residues. Trimming removed 1 base from V and 3 bases from J; junction bases left unmatched: 2. For the CDR3, the DNA is TGTGCCAGTAGTATAGGGACAGGGGGTTACACCGGGGAGCTGTTTTTT. This encodes CASSIGTGGYTGELFF.

The chain combines TRBV12-3 or TRBV12-4 with TRBJ1-1, with a tentative D call TRBD1 (5 bases). Trimming cost V 8 bases and J 4 bases, with 11 bases left between them. The CDR3 runs 12 residues. The CDR3 region is CASFSRGTEAFF. CDR3 nucleotides: TGTGCCAGCTTCTCTAGGGGCACTGAAGCTTTCTTT.

The rearrangement joins TRBV7-6 to TRBJ2-5, with D maybe TRBD1 (7 bases). This CDR3 is 16 amino acids long. Germline CDR1 SGHVS, CDR2 FNYEAQ. Trimming took 3 bases from V and 3 from J, leaving 17 bases between them. CDR3 residues: CASSLRDQTGKETQYF. For the CDR3, the DNA is TGTGCCAGCAGCTTGCGGGATCAGACAGGGAAAGAGACCCAGTACTTC. The whole variable domain, remainder taken from reference TRBV7-6 and TRBJ2-5, is GAGVSQSPRYKVTKRGQDVALRCDPISGHVSLYWYRQALGQGPEFLTYFNYEAQQDKSGLPNDRFSAERPEGSISTLTIQRTEQRDSAMYRCASSLRDQTGKETQYFGPGTRLLVL.

The sample holds a few counts of this clone. The chain combines TRBV7-9 with TRBJ2-1; 12 bases map to TRBD1. J gave up 8 bases and V 9 bases, and 5 bases lay outside the gene matches. The CDR3 sequence is 13 residues long. The germline CDR1 and CDR2 sequences are SEHNR and FQNEAQ (reference sequence). The CDR3 DNA reads as TGTGCCAGTGGGACAGGGGGCCTAGATGAGCAGTTCTTC. It is translated as CASGTGGLDEQFF.

The V call is TRBV6-5, the J call TRBJ1-3; TRBD1 agrees at 8 bases. The J segment lost 4 bases and the V segment lost 6 bases, leaving 2 bases of the junction unmatched. Germline V gene lookup returns CDR1 MNHEY and CDR2 SVGAGI. The CDR3 consists of 13 residues. Here the CDR3 reads CASSGQGGNTIYF. In DNA form, the CDR3 reads TGTGCCAGCAGCGGACAGGGAGGAAACACCATATATTTT.

V usage is TRBV19 and J usage is TRBJ2-1; 9 nucleotides agree with TRBD2. J lost 6 bases, V lost 2 bases, and 8 bases had no gene match. The CDR3 consists of 16 residues. In germline, CDR1 is LNHDA, CDR2 SQIVND (reference sequence). Here the CDR3 DNA reads TGTGCCAGTAGTATACCCCCTGCGGGAGGGTTCAATGAGCAGTTCTTC. Protein product: CASSIPPAGGFNEQFF.

The chain joins TRBV10-1 to TRBJ2-3; 10 positions agree with TRBD2. Germline V lookup: CDR1 WNHNN, CDR2 SYGVQD (reference sequence). V was pared by 2 bases and J by 10 bases, with 6 bases of the junction left unmatched. The CDR3 totals 14 residues. In DNA form, the CDR3 reads TGCGCCAGCAGTGAGAGGTCTAGCGGGAGTTCGCAGTATTTT. Amino acids: CASSERSSGSSQYF.

The V call is TRBV27, the J call TRBJ2-1, with 7 bases matching TRBD1. After removal of 4 bases from V and 3 bases from J, the junction contained 3 bases not matched to a gene. Germline values: CDR1 MNHEY, CDR2 SMNVEV (reference sequence). The CDR3 is 14 residues long. Here the CDR3 DNA reads TGTGCCAGCAGTTCCCGGGACAGCTACAATGAGCAGTTCTTC. It translates to CASSSRDSYNEQFF.

The V gene is TRBV6-5, the J gene TRBJ1-4, with D uncertain. Germline CDR1 MNHEY, CDR2 SVGAGI. The CDR3 consists of 14 residues. Trimming stripped 2 bases from V and 7 bases from J, with 11 bases between. The CDR3 sequence: CASSYEGTGEKLFF. The CDR3 DNA follows: TGTGCCAGCAGTTACGAGGGCACTGGTGAAAAACTGTTTTTT.